This TCR beta chain came from a study of control samples from healthy donors and cancer patients. The repertoire was sequenced with immunoSEQ multiplex PCR; TCRdb's copy has only in-frame clones and lacks some. The data contain 150,000 to 180,000 clones, about 94% of them singletons. The CDR3 consists of 17 residues. Germline V lookup: CDR1 SGHRS, CDR2 YFSETQ. The V end lost 0 bases, the J end lost 3 bases, and 18 bases lay between the germline ends. This clone was seen once. This rearrangement joins TRBV5-1 to TRBJ2-5; D not resolved. The sequence was collected from a man between 35 and 55 years old in good health. Sample: blood. The chain's CDR3 is CASSLGLGWAEKETQYF. In DNA form, the CDR3 reads TGCGCCAGCAGCTTGGGCCTGGGGTGGGCGGAGAAAGAGACCCAGTACTTC.